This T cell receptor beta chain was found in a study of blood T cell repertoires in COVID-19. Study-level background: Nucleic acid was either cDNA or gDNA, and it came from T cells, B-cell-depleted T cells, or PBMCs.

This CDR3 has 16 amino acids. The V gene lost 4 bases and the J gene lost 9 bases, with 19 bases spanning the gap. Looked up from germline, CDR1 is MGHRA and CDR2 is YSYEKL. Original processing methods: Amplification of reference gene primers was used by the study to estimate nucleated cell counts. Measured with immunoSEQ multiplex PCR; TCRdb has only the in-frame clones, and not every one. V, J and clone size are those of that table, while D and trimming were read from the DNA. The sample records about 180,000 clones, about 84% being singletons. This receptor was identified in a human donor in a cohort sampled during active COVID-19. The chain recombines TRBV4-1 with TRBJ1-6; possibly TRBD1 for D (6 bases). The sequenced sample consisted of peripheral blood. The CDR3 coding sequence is TGCGCCAGCAGCCTTCGTACGGGACAAGGCTTTTCACCCCTCCACTTT. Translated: CASSLRTGQGFSPLHF.